Listed below are T cell receptor beta chains from one sample, sequenced in a study of cytomegalovirus exposure and HLA in healthy donors. Libraries were prepared by immunoSEQ multiplex PCR; TCRdb keeps only in-frame clonotypes and omits some of them. The sample holds 150,000 to 200,000 clones, around 80% seen once. Sample: PBMCs. The source of these receptors is a woman younger than 45 in good health and CMV-seropositive. CDR3s include the opening cysteine and the closing phenylalanine or tryptophan. D genes are given only for firm matches. Size is stated for part of the rows, as once, few or many counts, or as a class when the clone is expanded.

V,D,J,size,DNA,CDR3
TRBV4-1,NA,TRBJ2-1,NA,TGCGCCAGCAGCCAGGACCCATTAGGGGGGGGTTCCTACAATGAGCAGTTCTTC,CASSQDPLGGGSYNEQFF
TRBV4-1,TRBD2,TRBJ2-1,NA,TGCGCCAGCAGCCAAGATGTGCTAGCGGGGGGCGAGCAGTTCTTC,CASSQDVLAGGEQFF
TRBV30,NA,TRBJ2-7,NA,TGTGCCTGGAGTGACGGTTCCTACGAGCAGTACTTC,CAWSDGSYEQYF
TRBV11-2,NA,TRBJ1-2,NA,TGTGCCAGCAGCTTAGAGCTGGGGGCACGGGCTGGCTACACCTTC,CASSLELGARAGYTF
TRBV7-9,NA,TRBJ1-1,NA,TGTGCCAGCAGCTTGGACAGTTCAGAAGCTTTCTTT,CASSLDSSEAFF
TRBV19,TRBD1,TRBJ1-2,few,TGTGCCAGTAGTATAAGGGACAGTAGAGGCTACACCTTC,CASSIRDSRGYTF
TRBV5-1,NA,TRBJ2-1,NA,TGCGCCAGCGGGGAGATACGGACAGTCTACAATGAGCAGTTCTTC,CASGEIRTVYNEQFF
TRBV5-1,NA,TRBJ2-1,NA,TGCGCCAGCAGTGACCAGGGGTCCGTGGGGAATGAGCAGTTCTTC,CASSDQGSVGNEQFF
TRBV6-5,TRBD1,TRBJ2-5,NA,TGTGCCAGCAGCACTGACAGGGTATATGTGGAGACCCAGTACTTC,CASSTDRVYVETQYF
TRBV29-1,NA,TRBJ1-1,NA,TGCAGCCTGAGGGACACACCGAACACTGAAGCTTTCTTT,CSLRDTPNTEAFF
TRBV7-6,TRBD2,TRBJ2-1,NA,TGTGCCAGCAGCTTAGGATTCCCGGGACTAGCGGGAGTAGGTGAGCAGTTCTTC,CASSLGFPGLAGVGEQFF
TRBV5-1,TRBD2,TRBJ2-1,NA,TGCGCCAGCAGCTTGGTCAGCGGGGCGTCCAATGAGCAGTTCTTC,CASSLVSGASNEQFF
TRBV5-4,TRBD1,TRBJ2-7,NA,TGTGCCACCAGGGGACAGGGGATCCCCTACGAGCAGTACTTC,CATRGQGIPYEQYF
TRBV30,NA,TRBJ2-7,NA,TGTGCCTGGATGTTAGGGGGAGAGTCCAAATACGAGCAGTACTTC,CAWMLGGESKYEQYF
TRBV27,TRBD2,TRBJ2-1,NA,TGTGCCAGCAGTCCCCGGACTAGCGGGAGGGCCTTAGATGAGCAGTTCTTC,CASSPRTSGRALDEQFF
TRBV5-6,TRBD1,TRBJ1-2,NA,TGTGCCAGCAGCTTGGTCCGGGACAGGGTGATCAATGGCTACACCTTC,CASSLVRDRVINGYTF
TRBV4-1,NA,TRBJ1-2,NA,TGCGCCAGCAGCCGCAGAGTGGAGGGTCCCTATGGCTACACCTTC,CASSRRVEGPYGYTF
TRBV28,NA,TRBJ2-1,NA,TGTGCCAGCAGTTTAAACAGTGAAATTTACAATGAGCAGTTCTTC,CASSLNSEIYNEQFF
TRBV7-2,NA,TRBJ2-7,once,TGTGCCAGCAGTCGACAGTATTACTCCTACGAGCAGTACTTC,CASSRQYYSYEQYF
TRBV19,TRBD1,TRBJ2-7,NA,TGTGCCAGTAGTATGGGACAGGGGAGTGGAGACGAGCAGTACTTC,CASSMGQGSGDEQYF
TRBV14,TRBD2,TRBJ2-3,NA,TGTGCCAGCAGCCAAGGCAAATTCGCGGGAGGGGGCGATACGCAGTATTTT,CASSQGKFAGGGDTQYF
TRBV19,NA,TRBJ1-3,NA,TGTGCCAGTAGTATATCCGCAGGGGTCGGAAACACCATATATTTT,CASSISAGVGNTIYF
TRBV2,NA,TRBJ1-2,NA,TGTGCCAGCAGACCCATGGCGGGGGCTACTAACTATGGCTACACCTTC,CASRPMAGATNYGYTF
TRBV6-5,TRBD2,TRBJ2-5,few,TGTGCCAGCAGTTACTCGGGACTAGCGGTACAAGAGACCCAGTACTTC,CASSYSGLAVQETQYF
TRBV18,NA,TRBJ2-2,few,TGTGCCAGCTCATATCAGGGACACGCGAACACCGGGGAGCTGTTTTTT,CASSYQGHANTGELFF
TRBV9,TRBD2,TRBJ2-5,NA,TGTGCCAGCAGCCCCCCCGGTGGGACTAGCGGATTGCCGCAGACCCAGTACTTC,CASSPPGGTSGLPQTQYF
TRBV30,TRBD2,TRBJ2-7,few,TGTGCCTCGACCCTAGCGGGAGCTTCCTACGAGCAGTACTTC,CASTLAGASYEQYF
TRBV9,NA,TRBJ1-5,NA,TGTGCCAGCAGCGTAGTTTCTACGGGGCAGCCCCAGCATTTT,CASSVVSTGQPQHF
TRBV7-6,TRBD2,TRBJ2-3,NA,TGTGCCAGCAGCTTAGAGTACAGGGTGGTAGCGGGAGGTAGCACAGATACGCAGTATTTT,CASSLEYRVVAGGSTDTQYF
TRBV30,NA,TRBJ1-3,NA,TGTGCCTGGACTAACACAGGGTTCGGAAACACCATATATTTT,CAWTNTGFGNTIYF
TRBV2,TRBD2,TRBJ2-1,NA,TGTGCCAGCAGTCTCGGACTAGCGGGTTACAATGAGCAGTTCTTC,CASSLGLAGYNEQFF
TRBV9,TRBD1,TRBJ2-5,few,TGTGCCAGCAGCGCCCAGGACAGGTATCGCGGGGAGACCCAGTACTTC,CASSAQDRYRGETQYF
TRBV27,NA,TRBJ1-1,NA,TGTGCCAGCACCCCGTGGGCGGGAACGAGGACTGAAGCTTTCTTT,CASTPWAGTRTEAFF
TRBV15,NA,TRBJ2-2,few,TGTGCCACCAGCAGGGACTATTACCGGGACAGTTCTACCGGGGAGCTGTTTTTT,CATSRDYYRDSSTGELFF
TRBV30,TRBD1,TRBJ1-1,NA,TGTGCCTGGAGTTTGACAGGGATGAACACTGAAGCTTTCTTT,CAWSLTGMNTEAFF
TRBV19,TRBD1,TRBJ1-5,NA,TGTGCCAGTAGTATCGGGACAGGGGAGAATCAGCCCCAGCATTTT,CASSIGTGENQPQHF
TRBV6-1,TRBD2,TRBJ2-1,NA,TGTGCCAGCAAAAAAGCGGGAGCTCCTTACAATGAGCAGTTCTTC,CASKKAGAPYNEQFF
TRBV2,NA,TRBJ1-2,NA,TGTGCCAGCAGTGAAGCCCCAGTTTATGGCTACACCTTC,CASSEAPVYGYTF
TRBV9,NA,TRBJ1-1,NA,TGTGCCAGCAGCGCAGGGACTGAGGGCGCAGCTTTCTTT,CASSAGTEGAAFF
TRBV30,TRBD2,TRBJ2-1,NA,TGTGCCCTTTTGGCTCTCGGGGGGTCCTACAATGAGCAGTTCTTC,CALLALGGSYNEQFF
TRBV28,NA,TRBJ2-7,NA,TGTGCCAGCAGTACTCCAGGGGACTCCTACGAGCAGTACTTC,CASSTPGDSYEQYF
TRBV7-9,TRBD1,TRBJ1-2,NA,TGTGCCAGCAGCCCCTGGGACAGGGCTTATGGCTACACCTTC,CASSPWDRAYGYTF